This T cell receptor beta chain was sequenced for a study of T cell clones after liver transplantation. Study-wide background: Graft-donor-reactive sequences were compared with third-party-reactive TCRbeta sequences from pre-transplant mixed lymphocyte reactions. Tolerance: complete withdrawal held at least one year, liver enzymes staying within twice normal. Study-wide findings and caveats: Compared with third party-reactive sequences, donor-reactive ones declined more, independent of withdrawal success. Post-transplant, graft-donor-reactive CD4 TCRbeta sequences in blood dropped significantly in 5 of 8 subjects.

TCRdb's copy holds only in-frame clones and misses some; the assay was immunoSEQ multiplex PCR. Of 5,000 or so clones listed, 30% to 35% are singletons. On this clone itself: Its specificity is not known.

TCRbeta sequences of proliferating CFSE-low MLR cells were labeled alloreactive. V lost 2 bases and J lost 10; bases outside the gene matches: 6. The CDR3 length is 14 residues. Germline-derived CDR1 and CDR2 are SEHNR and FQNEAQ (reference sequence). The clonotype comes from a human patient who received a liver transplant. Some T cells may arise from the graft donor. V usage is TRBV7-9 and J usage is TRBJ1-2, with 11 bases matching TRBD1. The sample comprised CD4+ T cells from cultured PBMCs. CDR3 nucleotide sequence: TGTGCCAGCAGCTTACTTGGGACAGGGGGTACCTACACCTTC. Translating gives CASSLLGTGGTYTF.